Presented here are 3 T cell receptor beta chains from one specimen sequenced in a study of blood T cell repertoires in COVID-19. Some clones are missing from TCRdb's copy, which holds only in-frame ones; the method was immunoSEQ multiplex PCR. The table includes 200,000 to 300,000 clones, roughly 79% detected once. Sequences were obtained from peripheral blood. The origin of the receptors is a woman of 80 years or more with COVID-19, enrolled during active disease.

This clone was recorded only once. V gene TRBV5-1 combines with J gene TRBJ1-2; no clear D. Germline loops: CDR1 SGHRS, CDR2 YFSETQ. V lost 4 bases, J lost 5 bases, and 21 bases lay in between. The CDR3 runs to 16 residues. CDR3 in amino acids: CASSLDLGVPSYGYTF. In DNA, the CDR3 is TGCGCCAGCAGCCTGGATCTCGGGGTACCATCATATGGCTACACCTTC.

The gene calls are TRBV28 and TRBJ2-4; 7 bases are a match to TRBD2. Germline assignment: CDR1 MDHEN and CDR2 SYDVKM. V trimming: 5 bases; J trimming: 10 bases; junction bases outside the gene matches: 8. CDR3 length: 13 residues. The CDR3 nucleotides are TGTGCCAGCAGTCCCCGTGGGGAGGGGATTCAGTACTTC. Amino acid sequence: CASSPRGEGIQYF.

This chain uses TRBV5-1 with TRBJ2-5; 7 bases align to TRBD1. The trim removed 0 bases at V and 5 bases at J, leaving 7 bases unmatched. CDR3 size: 15 residues. In germline, CDR1 is SGHRS, CDR2 YFSETQ. For the CDR3, the DNA is TGCGCCAGCAGCTTGGCCACGGACAGGCCGGAGACCCAGTACTTC. Amino acid sequence: CASSLATDRPETQYF.